This entry concerns a single T cell receptor beta chain. Its specificity is unknown. Study processing details: Counting gave a median of around 89,000 TCRs per sample, with values ranging from roughly 20,000 to 750,000. TCRdb re-derived calls from the RACE reads in MiXCR, one entry per CDR3 protein. TCRdb's processing, not the authors', yielded these V and J calls. The data hold under 60,000 distinct CDR3 sequences, with approximately 10% observed a single time. The time point was: patch test 1, 2 weeks after DPC sensitization. Stated treatment: therapeutic diphenylcyclopropenone sensitization with weekly scalp DPC. Unfractionated whole blood served as the source for total RNA extraction. This sample was included in a study of human T cells and chemical hapten exposure. The trim removed 2 bases at V and 7 bases at J, leaving 5 bases unmatched. Germline assignment: CDR1 LGHDT and CDR2 YNNKEL (reference sequence). The CDR3 covers 14 residues.

Study-level results: Counts of TCRs above 1 in 1000 frequency stayed unchanged with DPC sensitization. Clustering by CDR3 similarity yielded significantly more large clusters from expanded TCRs than controls.

The sequencing used whole blood, collected in connection with sensitization to the hapten diphenylcyclopropenone (DPC). The rearrangement links TRBV3-1 to TRBJ1-5; the match to TRBD1 covers 7 bases. This sequence originates from a woman between 40 and 50 years old with alopecia areata. Some clones in this sample may be carry-over from other donors' samples. This CDR3 reads CASSQRQGGQPQHF. CDR3 coding DNA: TGTGCCAGCAGCCAAAGACAGGGAGGCCAGCCCCAGCATTTT.